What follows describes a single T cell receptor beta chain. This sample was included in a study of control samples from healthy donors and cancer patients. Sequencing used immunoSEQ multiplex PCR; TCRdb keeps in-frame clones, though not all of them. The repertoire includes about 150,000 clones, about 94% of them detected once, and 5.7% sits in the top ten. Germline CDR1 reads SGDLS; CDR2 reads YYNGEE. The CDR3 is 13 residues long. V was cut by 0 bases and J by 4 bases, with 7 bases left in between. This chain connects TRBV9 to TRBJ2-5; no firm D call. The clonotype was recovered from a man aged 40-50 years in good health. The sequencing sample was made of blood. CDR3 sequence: CASSVEGRETQYF. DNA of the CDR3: TGTGCCAGCAGCGTAGAAGGGCGAGAGACCCAGTACTTC.